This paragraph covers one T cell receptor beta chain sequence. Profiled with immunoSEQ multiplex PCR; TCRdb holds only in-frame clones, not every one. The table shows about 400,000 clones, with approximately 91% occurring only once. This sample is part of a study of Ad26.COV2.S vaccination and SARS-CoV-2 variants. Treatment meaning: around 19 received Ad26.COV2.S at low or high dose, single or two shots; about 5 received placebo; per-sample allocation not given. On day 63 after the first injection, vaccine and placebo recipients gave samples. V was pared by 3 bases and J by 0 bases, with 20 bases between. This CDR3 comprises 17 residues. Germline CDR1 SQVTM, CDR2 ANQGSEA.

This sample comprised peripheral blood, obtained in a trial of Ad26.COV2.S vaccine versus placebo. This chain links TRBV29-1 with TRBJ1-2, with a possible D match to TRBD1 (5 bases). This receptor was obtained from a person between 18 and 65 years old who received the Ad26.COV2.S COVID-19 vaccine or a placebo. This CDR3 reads CSVDTKQDSLANYGYTF. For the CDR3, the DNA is TGCAGCGTTGATACAAAACAGGATAGCCTCGCTAACTATGGCTACACCTTC.